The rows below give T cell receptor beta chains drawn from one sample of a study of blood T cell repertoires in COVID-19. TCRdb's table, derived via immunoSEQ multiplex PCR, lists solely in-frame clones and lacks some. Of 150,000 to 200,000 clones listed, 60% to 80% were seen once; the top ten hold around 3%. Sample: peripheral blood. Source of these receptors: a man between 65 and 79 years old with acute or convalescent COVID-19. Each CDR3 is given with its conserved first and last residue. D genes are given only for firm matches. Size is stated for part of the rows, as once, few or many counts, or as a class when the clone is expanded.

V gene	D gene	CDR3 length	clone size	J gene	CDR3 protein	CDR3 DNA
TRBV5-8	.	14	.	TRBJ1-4	CASSLVLEGEKLFF	TGTGCCAGCAGCTTGGTTCTCGAGGGTGAAAAACTGTTTTTT
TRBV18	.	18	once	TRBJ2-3	CASSPGQGRANSTDTQYF	TGTGCCAGCTCACCGGGGCAGGGGCGAGCGAATAGCACAGATACGCAGTATTTT
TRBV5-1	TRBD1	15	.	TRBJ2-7	CASSSSGQHTYEQYF	TGCGCCAGCAGCTCCTCGGGACAGCACACCTACGAGCAGTACTTC
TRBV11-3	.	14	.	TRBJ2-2	CASSPPGATGELFF	TGTGCCAGCAGCCCCCCAGGGGCGACCGGGGAGCTGTTTTTT
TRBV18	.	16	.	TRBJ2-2	CASSPRLSTQAGELFF	TGTGCCAGCTCACCAAGGTTATCTACACAGGCCGGGGAGCTGTTTTTT
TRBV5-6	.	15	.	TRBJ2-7	CASSLVHQITYEQYF	TGTGCCAGCAGCTTGGTACACCAAATTACCTACGAGCAGTACTTC
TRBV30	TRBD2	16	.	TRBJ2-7	CAWTAPQAGASYEQYF	TGTGCCTGGACTGCTCCGCAAGCGGGAGCATCCTACGAGCAGTACTTC
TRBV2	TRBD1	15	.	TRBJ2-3	CASSETGVGADTQYF	TGTGCCAGCAGCGAAACAGGGGTTGGGGCAGATACGCAGTATTTT
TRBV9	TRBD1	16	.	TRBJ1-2	CASSLGTGGFDYGYTF	TGTGCCAGCAGCCTCGGGACAGGGGGGTTCGACTATGGCTACACCTTC
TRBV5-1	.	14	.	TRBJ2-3	CASSPGQTPDTQYF	TGCGCCAGCAGCCCCGGACAGACCCCAGATACGCAGTATTTT
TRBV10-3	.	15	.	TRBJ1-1	CAISPGAGENTEAFF	TGTGCCATCAGTCCCGGGGCAGGGGAAAACACTGAAGCTTTCTTT
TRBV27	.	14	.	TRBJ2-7	CASSLSVLRYEQYF	TGTGCCAGCAGTTTATCCGTCCTGAGGTACGAGCAGTACTTC
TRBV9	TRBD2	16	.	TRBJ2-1	CASSLGAGGPFNEQFF	TGTGCCAGCAGCTTAGGGGCGGGAGGCCCTTTCAATGAGCAGTTCTTC
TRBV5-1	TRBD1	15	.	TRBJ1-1	CASSFTGGPNTEAFF	TGCGCCAGCAGCTTTACAGGGGGCCCGAACACTGAAGCTTTCTTT
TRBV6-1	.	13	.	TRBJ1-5	CASSEAGAQPQHF	TGTGCCAGCAGTGAAGCAGGGGCTCAGCCCCAGCATTTT
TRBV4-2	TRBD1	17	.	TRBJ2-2	CASSQDEGTAHTGELFF	TGTGCCAGCAGCCAAGATGAGGGGACAGCCCACACCGGGGAGCTGTTTTTT
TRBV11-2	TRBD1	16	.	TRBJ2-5	CASSLGLRGLQETQYF	TGTGCCAGCAGCTTAGGTCTGAGGGGGCTCCAAGAGACCCAGTACTTC
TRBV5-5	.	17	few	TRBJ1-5	CASSLVMRGGVDQPQHF	TGTGCCAGCAGCTTGGTTATGAGGGGAGGTGTGGATCAGCCCCAGCATTTT
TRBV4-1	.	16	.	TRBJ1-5	CASSQGPTGQYQPQHF	TGCGCCAGCAGCCAAGGCCCGACGGGTCAGTATCAGCCCCAGCATTTT
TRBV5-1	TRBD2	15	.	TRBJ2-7	CASSLNGRFPYEQYF	TGCGCCAGCAGCTTGAACGGGAGGTTCCCCTACGAGCAGTACTTC
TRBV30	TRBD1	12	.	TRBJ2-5	CACGQGGETQYF	TGTGCCTGCGGACAGGGCGGCGAGACCCAGTACTTC
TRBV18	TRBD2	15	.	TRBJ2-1	CASSISSGAYNEQFF	TGTGCCAGCTCCATCTCTAGCGGAGCCTACAATGAGCAGTTCTTC
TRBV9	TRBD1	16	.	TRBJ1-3	CASSGTGGFSGNTIYF	TGTGCCAGCAGCGGAACAGGGGGTTTCTCTGGAAACACCATATATTTT
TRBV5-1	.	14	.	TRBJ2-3	CASSLGQSTDTQYF	TGCGCCAGCAGCTTAGGACAGAGCACAGATACGCAGTATTTT
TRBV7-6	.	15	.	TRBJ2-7	CASSVSDDSSYEQYF	TGTGCCAGCAGCGTCTCCGATGACAGTTCCTACGAGCAGTACTTC
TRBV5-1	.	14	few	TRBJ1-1	CASSPQGQHTEAFF	TGCGCCAGCAGCCCTCAGGGGCAGCACACTGAAGCTTTCTTT
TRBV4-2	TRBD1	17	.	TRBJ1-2	CASSQDSRTGAFYGYTF	TGTGCCAGCAGCCAAGACAGTCGGACAGGGGCTTTCTATGGCTACACCTTC
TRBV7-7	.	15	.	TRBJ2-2	CASSPRGGGTGELFF	TGTGCCAGCAGCCCCCGCGGGGGCGGTACCGGGGAGCTGTTTTTT
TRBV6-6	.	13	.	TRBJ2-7	CASRSGTGYEQYF	TGTGCCAGCAGATCCGGGACTGGTTACGAGCAGTACTTC
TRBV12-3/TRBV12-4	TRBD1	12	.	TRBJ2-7	CASRGQGYEQYF	TGTGCCAGCAGGGGACAGGGCTACGAGCAGTACTTC
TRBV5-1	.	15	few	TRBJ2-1	CATAAGGVTYNEQFF	TGCGCCACCGCCGCCGGAGGCGTTACCTACAATGAGCAGTTCTTC
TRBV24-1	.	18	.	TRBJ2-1	CATSDLKGGPSSYNEQFF	TGTGCCACCAGTGACCTGAAAGGGGGACCCAGCTCCTACAATGAGCAGTTCTTC
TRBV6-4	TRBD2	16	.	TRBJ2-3	CASSESSGGGTDTQYF	TGTGCCAGCAGTGAGTCCAGCGGGGGTGGCACAGATACGCAGTATTTT